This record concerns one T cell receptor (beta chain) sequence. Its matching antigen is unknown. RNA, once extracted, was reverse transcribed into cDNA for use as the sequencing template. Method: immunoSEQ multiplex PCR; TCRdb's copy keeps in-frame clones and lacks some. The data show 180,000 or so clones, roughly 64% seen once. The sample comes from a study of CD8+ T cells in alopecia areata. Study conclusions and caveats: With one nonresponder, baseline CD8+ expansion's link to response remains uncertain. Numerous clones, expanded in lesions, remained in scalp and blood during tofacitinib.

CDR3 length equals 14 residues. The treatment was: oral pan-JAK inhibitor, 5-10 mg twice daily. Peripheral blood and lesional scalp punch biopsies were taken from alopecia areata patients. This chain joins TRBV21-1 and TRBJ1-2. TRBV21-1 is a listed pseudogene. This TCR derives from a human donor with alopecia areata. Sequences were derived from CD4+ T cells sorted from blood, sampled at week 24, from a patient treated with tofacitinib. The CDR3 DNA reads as TGTGCCAGCAGCAAGCTGGGGTGTTGCTATGGCTACACCTTC. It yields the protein CASSKLGCCYGYTF.